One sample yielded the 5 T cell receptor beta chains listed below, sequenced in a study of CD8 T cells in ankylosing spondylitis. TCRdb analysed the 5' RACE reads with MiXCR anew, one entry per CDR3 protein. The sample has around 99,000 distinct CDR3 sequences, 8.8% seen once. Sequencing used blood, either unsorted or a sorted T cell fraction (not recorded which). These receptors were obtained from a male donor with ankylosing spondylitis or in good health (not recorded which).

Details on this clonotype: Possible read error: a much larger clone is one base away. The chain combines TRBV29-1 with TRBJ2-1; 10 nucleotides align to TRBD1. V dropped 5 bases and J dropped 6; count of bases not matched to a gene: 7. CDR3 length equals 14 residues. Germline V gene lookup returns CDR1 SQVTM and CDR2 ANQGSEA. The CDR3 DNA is TGCAGCGTTTCACTGGGACAGGGGCTCAATGAGCAGTTCTTC. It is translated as CSVSLGQGLNEQFF.

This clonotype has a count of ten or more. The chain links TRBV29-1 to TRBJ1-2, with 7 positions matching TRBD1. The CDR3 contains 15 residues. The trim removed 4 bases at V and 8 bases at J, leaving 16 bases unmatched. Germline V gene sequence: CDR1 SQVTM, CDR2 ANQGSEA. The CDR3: CSVAVLGQTGAGYTF. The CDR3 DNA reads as TGCAGCGTTGCGGTTCTGGGACAGACCGGGGCCGGCTACACCTTC.

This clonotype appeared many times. This CDR3 is CASSPTGLSSYEQYF. The CDR3 DNA follows: TGTGCCAGCAGCCCCACGGGGTTATCATCCTACGAGCAGTACTTC. The chain recombines TRBV5-5 with TRBJ2-7; TRBD2 might be the D (5 bases). Germline V gene sequence: CDR1 SGHKS, CDR2 YYEKEE (reference sequence). The V end was cut by 4 bases, the J end by 1 base, with 15 bases between. The CDR3 extends over 15 amino acids.

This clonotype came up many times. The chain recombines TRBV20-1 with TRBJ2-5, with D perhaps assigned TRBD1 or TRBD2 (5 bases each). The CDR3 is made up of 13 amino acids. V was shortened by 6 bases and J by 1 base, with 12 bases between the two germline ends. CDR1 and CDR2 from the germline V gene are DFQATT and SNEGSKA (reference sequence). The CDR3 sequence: CSANTGTQETQYF. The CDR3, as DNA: TGCAGTGCGAATACCGGGACCCAAGAGACCCAGTACTTC.

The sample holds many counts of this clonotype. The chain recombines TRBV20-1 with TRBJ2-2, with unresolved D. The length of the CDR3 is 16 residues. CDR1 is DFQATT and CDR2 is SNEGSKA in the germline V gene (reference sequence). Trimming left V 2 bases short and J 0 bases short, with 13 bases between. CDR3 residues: CSARPGPQSNTGELFF. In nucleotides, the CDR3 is TGCAGTGCTAGACCCGGGCCGCAATCGAACACCGGGGAGCTGTTTTTT.